The text below deals with one T cell receptor beta chain. Its antigen is currently unknown. Amplification targeted the TCR beta CDR3 regions, with RNA transcripts as the source material. RT-PCR in the first round used HTBI primers; a second-round multiplex PCR followed. TCRdb recomputed calls from the multiplex PCR reads with MiXCR, one row per CDR3 protein. In the table there are some 1.1 million distinct CDR3 sequences, 36% of which are singletons. This CDR3 contains 16 residues. V lost 3 bases and J lost 2, with 17 bases in between. Germline assignment: CDR1 SGHVS and CDR2 FQNEAQ. Exclusion covered patients with other autoimmune diseases or uncontrolled infections (as well as pregnancy or lactation). Diagnostic conclusions were grounded in clinical symptoms, serum thyroxine, TRAb, thyroid ultrasound and orbital computed tomography. The data were taken from a study of Graves' ophthalmopathy and Graves' hyperthyroidism. Study in general: Where ophthalmopathy was absent within 18 months of follow-up, hyperthyroidism was stable.

Notes on the study in general: A majority of expanded thyroid clonotypes exceeding 0.001 frequency were likewise present in blood.

Sequenced material: peripheral blood or thyroid tissue (not recorded which). This TCR derives from an adult man with Graves' hyperthyroidism. The chain carries TRBV7-8 and TRBJ2-7, with D tentatively TRBD2 (6 bases). The CDR3 sequence is CASSFRERKHPYEQYF. The CDR3, as DNA: TGTGCCAGCAGCTTTCGGGAGAGAAAACATCCCTACGAGCAGTACTTC.